Each of the 32 T cell receptor beta chains below was sequenced from the same sample in a study of T cell responses to AZD1222 COVID-19 vaccine. The data were produced by immunoSEQ multiplex PCR, yet TCRdb's version contains in-frame clones alone and is incomplete. The sample carries 95,000 to 150,000 clones, around 87% recorded once. The sequenced sample was peripheral blood, obtained on day 0 of AZD1222 vaccination. These receptors all come from an adult in good health.

CDR3 DNA sequence: TGTGCCAGCAGCCCAGGGAGGAACACTGAAGCTTTCTTT. Translating gives CASSPGRNTEAFF. The chain carries TRBV13 and TRBJ1-1; D perhaps matches TRBD1 (5 bases). Deletions cut 5 bases from V and 1 base from J, with 8 bases between. The CDR3 consists of 13 residues. Germline CDR1 PRHDT, CDR2 FYEKMQ (reference sequence).

The sample holds one count of this clone. This chain uses TRBV30 with TRBJ1-2; TRBD1 aligns across 10 bases. Trimming cost V 3 bases and J 7 bases; bases outside gene matches: 8. Germline V gene data show CDR1 as GTSNPN and CDR2 as SVGIG (reference sequence). The CDR3 is 14 amino acids. The CDR3, as DNA: TGTGCCTGGAGGCCTCCGGGACAGGGGTTTGGCTACACCTTC. Its translation: CAWRPPGQGFGYTF. Variable domain in full (rest from reference TRBV30 and TRBJ1-2): SQTIHQWPATLVQPVGSPLSLECTVEGTSNPNLYWYRQAAGRGLQLLFYSVGIGQISSEVPQNLSASRPQDRQFILSSKKLLLSDSGFYLCAWRPPGQGFGYTFGSGTRLTVV.

V usage is TRBV5-4 and J usage is TRBJ2-7; 10 bases match TRBD1. The CDR3 totals 15 residues. Germline V gene lookup returns CDR1 SGHNT and CDR2 YYREEE (reference sequence). The V segment lost 5 bases and the J segment 1 base; nucleotides outside the gene matches: 6. CDR3 protein: CASSPPGQGSYEQYF. The DNA of the CDR3 is TGTGCCAGCAGTCCCCCGGGACAGGGGTCCTACGAGCAGTACTTC.

This chain links TRBV6-2 or TRBV6-3 with TRBJ2-7, with D possibly matching TRBD1 (6 bases). The CDR3 length is 12 residues. Germline CDR1 reads MNHEY; CDR2 reads SVGEGT. Trimming cost V 0 bases and J 6 bases, with 6 bases left between them. The CDR3 reads CASSYSRGEQYF. The CDR3 region has the DNA TGTGCCAGCAGTTACTCCAGGGGCGAGCAGTACTTC.

The chain uses TRBV7-8 and TRBJ1-5; TRBD1 might be the D (5 bases). This CDR3 is built from 15 residues. V lost 2 bases, J lost 7 bases, and 15 bases lay in between. Germline V gene lookup returns CDR1 SGHVS and CDR2 FQNEAQ. CDR3: CASSLRTGGLQPQHF. The DNA of the CDR3 is TGTGCCAGCAGCTTACGGACGGGGGGGTTGCAGCCCCAGCATTTT.

V is TRBV18 and J is TRBJ1-1; D perhaps matches TRBD1 (6 bases). The ends were cut back, 3 bases at V and 1 base at J, with 12 bases in the middle. In germline, CDR1 is KGHSH, CDR2 LQKENI. The CDR3 loop spans 15 amino acids. The CDR3 DNA is TGTGCCAGCTCACCGCTCCCGGGACAGAACACTGAAGCTTTCTTT. This encodes CASSPLPGQNTEAFF.

This chain uses TRBV5-5 with TRBJ1-3; D is possibly TRBD1 (5 bases). The CDR3 spans 17 residues. Trimming shortened V by 4 bases and J by 0 bases, and 17 bases separated the two germline ends. Germline V CDR1 and CDR2: SGHKS, YYEKEE (reference sequence). CDR3 DNA: TGTGCCAGCAGCCCCCGGGAAGGGGTGAACTCTGGAAACACCATATATTTT. Encoded protein: CASSPREGVNSGNTIYF.

The V and J genes are TRBV7-2 and TRBJ2-3; D is uncertain. CDR3 size: 13 residues. Germline V CDR1 and CDR2: SGHTA, FQGNSA. The ends were cut back, 6 bases at V and 2 bases at J, with 9 bases in the middle. The DNA of the CDR3 is TGTGCCAGCAGACTCGATGCCACAGATACGCAGTATTTT. This codes for CASRLDATDTQYF.

The chain uses TRBV29-1 and TRBJ1-3, with D uncertain. Germline V gene sequence: CDR1 SQVTM, CDR2 ANQGSEA. V dropped 7 bases and J dropped 4 bases, with 8 bases sitting between them. The CDR3 totals 11 residues. CDR3 bases: TGCAGCGCCCAAGGGGGAAACACCATATATTTT. Amino acid sequence: CSAQGGNTIYF.

V and J are TRBV7-2 and TRBJ1-3; unclear D gene. With 0 bases removed from V and 8 bases from J, the gap between germline ends came to 11 bases. Per the germline V gene, CDR1 is SGHTA and CDR2 is FQGNSA. CDR3 length equals 14 residues. The chain's CDR3 is CASSLAGAGDTIYF. The CDR3 bases are TGTGCCAGCAGCTTAGCGGGCGCCGGAGACACCATATATTTT.

The count of this clone is one. The rearrangement uses TRBV28 and TRBJ2-3, with TRBD2 matching over 8 bases. V dropped 3 bases and J dropped 11; count of bases not matched to a gene: 13. Germline-derived CDR1 and CDR2 are MDHEN and SYDVKM. The CDR3 runs 15 residues. The CDR3 protein is CASSLASGFAEGQYF. CDR3 sequence (DNA): TGTGCCAGCAGTTTGGCTAGCGGGTTCGCCGAGGGGCAGTATTTT.

V and J are TRBV18 and TRBJ2-2; perhaps TRBD2 as D (6 bases). Per the germline V gene, CDR1 is KGHSH and CDR2 is LQKENI. V was cut by 1 base and J by 6 bases, with 6 bases left in between. There are 13 residues in the CDR3. The CDR3 sequence: CASSPREAGELFF. The CDR3 DNA sequence: TGTGCCAGCTCACCACGGGAGGCCGGGGAGCTGTTTTTT.

The V gene is TRBV15, the J gene TRBJ2-7; D is tentatively TRBD1 or TRBD2 (5 bases each). The germline V and J ends were trimmed by 0 bases and 2 bases, with 14 bases remaining between them. Germline CDR1 is LNHNV and CDR2 is YYDKDF (reference sequence). This CDR3 is 16 amino acids long. The CDR3 reads CATSRDLPGATYEQYF. The CDR3 coding sequence is TGTGCCACCAGCAGAGATCTGCCCGGGGCAACCTACGAGCAGTACTTC.

This chain connects TRBV2 to TRBJ1-1; D gene unclear. The CDR3 runs 17 residues. The germline CDR1 and CDR2 sequences are SNHLY and FYNNEI. The V gene lost 2 bases and the J gene lost 4 bases, with 20 bases spanning the gap. The chain's CDR3 is CASSETVREPFGTEAFF. The CDR3 region has the DNA TGTGCCAGCAGTGAAACGGTAAGAGAACCGTTCGGCACTGAAGCTTTCTTT.

V and J are TRBV4-3 and TRBJ1-1; perhaps TRBD1 as D (5 bases). Trimming removed 3 bases from V and 2 bases from J, with 10 bases in between. This CDR3 has 14 residues. The germline V gene encodes CDR1 LGHNA and CDR2 YSLEER. The CDR3 loop is CASSHQTANTEAFF. Written as DNA, the CDR3 is TGCGCCAGCAGCCATCAGACAGCCAACACTGAAGCTTTCTTT.

This clone has only one observation. The rearrangement uses TRBV9 and TRBJ1-4; no firm D call. This CDR3 is 19 amino acids long. V was shortened by 0 bases and J by 4 bases, with 22 bases between the two germline ends. The germline gives CDR1 SGDLS, CDR2 YYNGEE. The CDR3 bases are TGTGCCAGCAGCGTAGCTAGGACGGTTCCTCCTGGTAATAATGAAAAACTGTTTTTT. Amino acids: CASSVARTVPPGNNEKLFF.

The gene calls are TRBV18 and TRBJ2-2; 10 bases line up with TRBD2. V gave up 2 bases and J gave up 1 base; unmatched junction bases: 1. Germline-derived CDR1 and CDR2 are KGHSH and LQKENI. This CDR3 is 16 amino acids long. The DNA for the CDR3 is TGTGCCAGCTCACCATGGACTAGCGGGAACACCGGGGAGCTGTTTTTT. Protein product: CASSPWTSGNTGELFF.

The V and J genes are TRBV7-9 and TRBJ2-2; D tentatively reads TRBD1 or TRBD2 (5 bases each). V shed 5 bases and J shed 0 bases, with 10 bases lying between them. Germline loops: CDR1 SEHNR, CDR2 FQNEAQ (reference sequence). The CDR3 has 15 amino acids. CDR3 sequence (DNA): TGTGCCAGCAGCCCACGGGGCGCGAACACCGGGGAGCTGTTTTTT. Its translation: CASSPRGANTGELFF.

This clone was seen once. The genes are TRBV28 and TRBJ2-1; tentatively, D is TRBD2 (5 bases). Germline lookup yields CDR1 MDHEN and CDR2 SYDVKM. V shed 8 bases and J shed 3 bases, with 5 bases lying between them. This CDR3 region has 11 residues. CDR3 loop: CASRDYNEQFF. In DNA form, the CDR3 reads TGTGCCAGCCGGGACTACAATGAGCAGTTCTTC.

V usage is TRBV7-2 and J usage is TRBJ1-3; no clear D. Germline V CDR1 and CDR2: SGHTA, FQGNSA. This CDR3 contains 12 residues. V was pared by 1 base and J by 6 bases, with 4 bases between. CDR3 protein: CASSLGVNTIYF. CDR3 nucleotide sequence: TGTGCCAGCAGCTTAGGGGTAAACACCATATATTTT.

Concerning this clone: Different DNA sequences within this sample yield the same CDR3. The genes are TRBV5-1 and TRBJ1-1; D uncertain. Trimming took 3 bases from V and 0 from J, leaving 6 bases between them. The CDR3 spans 13 residues. Germline V gene lookup returns CDR1 SGHRS and CDR2 YFSETQ. DNA of the CDR3: TGCGCCAGCAGCTCAGCGGTGAACACTGAAGCTTTCTTT. Translated, it gives CASSSAVNTEAFF.

This clone was observed a handful of times. V is TRBV7-3 and J is TRBJ2-6, with a weak D call TRBD2 (6 bases). The CDR3 runs to 18 residues. Trimming left V 8 bases short and J 2 bases short, with 22 bases between. Per the germline V gene, CDR1 is SGHTA and CDR2 is FQGTGA. CDR3 DNA: TGTGCCAGCTTAGGAATGGGAGGAGGAAGGACTGGGGCCAACGTCCTGACTTTC. It specifies CASLGMGGGRTGANVLTF.

V and J are TRBV5-1 and TRBJ2-1, with 13 bases matching TRBD2. Germline V gene data show CDR1 as SGHRS and CDR2 as YFSETQ. The junction had 2 bases not matched to a gene; V was cut back by 4 bases and J by 7 bases. CDR3 length equals 14 residues. The CDR3 is CASSPGLAGNEQFF. The CDR3 bases are TGCGCCAGCAGCCCGGGACTAGCGGGAAATGAGCAGTTCTTC.

V gene TRBV6-4 combines with J gene TRBJ1-3; D not certain. Trimming removed 6 bases from V and 1 base from J, with 19 bases in between. Germline CDR1 is MRHNA and CDR2 is SNTAGT. The CDR3 consists of 17 residues. CDR3 protein: CASRYDVPGFSGNTIYF. The CDR3, as DNA: TGTGCCAGCAGATATGACGTACCGGGATTTTCTGGAAACACCATATATTTT.

This chain joins TRBV7-3 and TRBJ1-1, with D tentatively TRBD1 (6 bases). The V gene lost 6 bases and the J gene lost 4 bases, with 12 bases spanning the gap. The CDR3 is 13 residues long. Germline CDR1 reads SGHTA; CDR2 reads FQGTGA. CDR3 DNA: TGTGCCAGCAGGGAGACAGGCCCCACTGAAGCTTTCTTT. This codes for CASRETGPTEAFF.

This chain uses TRBV2 with TRBJ1-1; D unresolved. V was clipped by 5 bases and J by 0 bases, with 10 bases between them. This CDR3 is 14 amino acids long. The germline V gene encodes CDR1 SNHLY and CDR2 FYNNEI. The CDR3 DNA is TGTGCCAGCAGTACCGAGCTTATGAACACTGAAGCTTTCTTT. This translates into CASSTELMNTEAFF.

The chain joins TRBV7-6 to TRBJ1-4, with 7 bases that match TRBD1. With V trimmed by 6 bases and J by 1 base, 8 bases remained unmatched. CDR1 is SGHVS and CDR2 is FNYEAQ in the germline V gene. The length of the CDR3 is 16 residues. CDR3 sequence: CASRGGRGRTNEKLFF. The CDR3 DNA follows: TGTGCCAGCAGAGGAGGGAGGGGGCGAACTAATGAAAAACTGTTTTTT. Based on the CDR3 plus reference TRBV7-6 and TRBJ1-4, the full variable domain is GAGVSQSPRYKVTKRGQDVALRCDPISGHVSLYWYRQALGQGPEFLTYFNYEAQQDKSGLPNDRFSAERPEGSISTLTIQRTEQRDSAMYRCASRGGRGRTNEKLFFGSGTQLSVL.

V gene TRBV7-2 combines with J gene TRBJ2-3; D is possibly TRBD1 or TRBD2 (6 bases each). V was pared by 5 bases and J by 3 bases, with 18 bases between. Germline values: CDR1 SGHTA, CDR2 FQGNSA. The CDR3 is made up of 16 amino acids. CDR3 protein: CASSGFVGGLTDTQYF. The DNA of the CDR3 is TGTGCCAGCAGCGGCTTCGTCGGGGGCTTAACAGATACGCAGTATTTT.

The J gene is TRBJ1-3, the V gene TRBV5-6; TRBD1 might be the D (6 bases). The CDR3 loop spans 16 amino acids. Germline CDR1 reads SGHDT; CDR2 reads YYEEEE. V was pared by 4 bases and J by 0 bases, with 14 bases between. The CDR3 bases are TGTGCCAGCAGCCTTACAGGGTTTAGCTCTGGAAACACCATATATTTT. The encoded protein is CASSLTGFSSGNTIYF.

V gene TRBV7-9 combines with J gene TRBJ1-4; a weak D match, TRBD1 (5 bases). With 0 bases removed from V and 7 bases from J, the gap between germline ends came to 6 bases. Germline CDR1 reads SEHNR; CDR2 reads FQNEAQ (reference sequence). The CDR3 has 13 residues. The CDR3 spells CASSLAGGEKLFF. The CDR3 DNA follows: TGTGCCAGCAGCTTAGCTGGGGGTGAAAAACTGTTTTTT.

The chain combines TRBV29-1 with TRBJ2-7, with D perhaps matching TRBD1 (6 bases). The germline V gene encodes CDR1 SQVTM and CDR2 ANQGSEA. The V and J ends lost 4 bases and 1 base respectively, with 11 bases between them. The CDR3 contains 13 residues. The CDR3 sequence: CSVGGQVSYEQYF. The CDR3 DNA reads TGCAGCGTTGGGGGGCAAGTTTCCTACGAGCAGTACTTC.

This rearrangement joins TRBV3-1 (or the pseudogene TRBV3-2) to TRBJ2-1, with 11 bases fitting TRBD1. The germline CDR1 and CDR2 sequences are LGHDT and YNNKEL (reference sequence). This CDR3 has 16 amino acids. The ends lost 3 bases at V and 9 bases at J; junction bases unmatched: 10. The CDR3 protein is CASSQAIRDRGSEQFF. DNA of the CDR3: TGTGCCAGCAGCCAGGCGATCAGGGACAGGGGGAGTGAGCAGTTCTTC.